This TCR beta chain stems from a study of blood T cell repertoires in COVID-19. Whole-study context: Samples came from the United States, Italy and Spain, spanning acute and convalescent COVID-19. In each case, the material was cDNA or gDNA derived from T cells, B-cell-depleted T cells, or PBMCs.

Authors' processing steps: Amplification with reference gene primers provided the estimates of nucleated cell counts. This table comes from immunoSEQ multiplex PCR, and its TCRdb copy is limited to in-frame clones, with some not included. V and J calls and clone size are as listed in that table; D and trimming were resolved from the DNA. The repertoire holds over 200,000 clones, with around four fifths as singletons. This CDR3 is 13 amino acids long. V shed 6 bases and J shed 2 bases, with 8 bases lying between them. Germline lookup yields CDR1 MNHNY and CDR2 SVGAGI (reference sequence). The chain employs TRBV6-6 and TRBJ2-1; D is possibly TRBD2 (6 bases). The sequenced sample was peripheral blood. The TCR comes from a woman in her 70s with active or convalescent COVID-19. CDR3 coding DNA: TGTGCCAGCAGGCGACTAGCCTACAATGAGCAGTTCTTC. This encodes CASRRLAYNEQFF.